The TCR beta chain described here comes from a study of human T cells and chemical hapten exposure. Whole-study context: Per-sample TCR yield variation was attributed mainly to small pooled library volume differences. Study outcomes and limitations: Among TCRs, those above 1 in 1000 frequency were unaffected by DPC sensitization.

V lost 5 bases to trimming and J lost 6 bases, with 11 bases between them. CDR3 size: 13 residues. The library attached unique molecular identifiers to individual cDNA molecules. TCRdb analysed the RACE reads with MiXCR anew, one entry per CDR3 protein. The sample lists about 77,000 distinct CDR3 sequences; roughly 7.9% were seen once. As for time point: healthy volunteer bleed at 6 weeks. Total RNA was extracted from unfractionated whole blood. For this clonotype: Its target is unknown.

This TCR was recovered from a female donor in good health. Some clones in this sample may be carry-over from other donors' samples. This chain joins TRBV12-3 or TRBV12-4 and TRBJ1-3, with TRBD1 as a possible D gene (5 bases). Specimen: whole blood. The CDR3 here is CASSATGENTIYF. CDR3 sequence (DNA): TGTGCCAGCAGTGCAACAGGTGAAAACACCATATATTTT.